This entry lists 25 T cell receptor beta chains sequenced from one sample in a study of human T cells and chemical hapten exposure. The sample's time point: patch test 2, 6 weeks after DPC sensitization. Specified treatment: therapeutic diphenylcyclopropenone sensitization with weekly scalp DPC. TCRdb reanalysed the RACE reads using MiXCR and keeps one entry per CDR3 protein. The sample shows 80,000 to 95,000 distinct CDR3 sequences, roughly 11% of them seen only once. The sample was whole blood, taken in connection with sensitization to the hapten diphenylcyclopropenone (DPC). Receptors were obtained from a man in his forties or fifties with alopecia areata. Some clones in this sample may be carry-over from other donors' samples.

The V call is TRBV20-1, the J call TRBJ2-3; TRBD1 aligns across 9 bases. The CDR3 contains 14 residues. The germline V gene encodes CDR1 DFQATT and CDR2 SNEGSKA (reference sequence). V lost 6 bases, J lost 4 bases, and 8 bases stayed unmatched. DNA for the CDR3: TGCAGTGCCGGTACGGACAGGGGCGCAGATACGCAGTATTTT. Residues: CSAGTDRGADTQYF.

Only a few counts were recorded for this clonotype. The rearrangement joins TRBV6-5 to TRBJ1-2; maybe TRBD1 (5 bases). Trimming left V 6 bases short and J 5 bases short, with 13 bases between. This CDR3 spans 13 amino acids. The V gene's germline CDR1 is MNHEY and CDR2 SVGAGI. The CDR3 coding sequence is TGTGCCAGCAGAACTCCAGGGATGTATGGCTACACCTTC. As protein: CASRTPGMYGYTF.

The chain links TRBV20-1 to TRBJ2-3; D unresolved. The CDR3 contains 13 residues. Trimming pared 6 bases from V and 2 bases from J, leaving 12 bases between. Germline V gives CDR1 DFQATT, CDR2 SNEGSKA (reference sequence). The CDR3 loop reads CSAYRPPTDTQYF. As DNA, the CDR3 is TGCAGTGCCTATCGACCCCCCACAGATACGCAGTATTTT.

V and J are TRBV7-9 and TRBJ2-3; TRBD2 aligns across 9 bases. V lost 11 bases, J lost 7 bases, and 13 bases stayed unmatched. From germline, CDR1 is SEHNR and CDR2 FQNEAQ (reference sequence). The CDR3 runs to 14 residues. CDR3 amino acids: CASAVLAGPHTQYF. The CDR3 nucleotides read TGTGCCTCAGCGGTCCTAGCGGGACCTCATACGCAGTATTTT.

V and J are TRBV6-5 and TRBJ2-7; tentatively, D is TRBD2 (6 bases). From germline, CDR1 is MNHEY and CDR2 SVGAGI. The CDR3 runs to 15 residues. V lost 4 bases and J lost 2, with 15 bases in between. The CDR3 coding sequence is TGTGCCAGCAGTTCGACCGGGGGATTGGCCTACGAGCAGTACTTC. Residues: CASSSTGGLAYEQYF.

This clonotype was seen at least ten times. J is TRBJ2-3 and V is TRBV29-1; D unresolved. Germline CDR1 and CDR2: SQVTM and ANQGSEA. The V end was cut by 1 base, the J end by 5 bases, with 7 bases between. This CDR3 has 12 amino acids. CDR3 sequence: CSVEGAEDTQYF. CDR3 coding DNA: TGCAGCGTTGAAGGGGCTGAAGATACGCAGTATTTT.

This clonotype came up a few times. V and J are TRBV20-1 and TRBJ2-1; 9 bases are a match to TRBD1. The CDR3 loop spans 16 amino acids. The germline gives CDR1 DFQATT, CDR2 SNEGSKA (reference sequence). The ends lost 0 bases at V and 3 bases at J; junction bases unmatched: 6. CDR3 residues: CSARDRDRGDYNEQFF. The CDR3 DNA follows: TGCAGTGCTAGAGATCGAGACAGGGGGGACTACAATGAGCAGTTCTTC.

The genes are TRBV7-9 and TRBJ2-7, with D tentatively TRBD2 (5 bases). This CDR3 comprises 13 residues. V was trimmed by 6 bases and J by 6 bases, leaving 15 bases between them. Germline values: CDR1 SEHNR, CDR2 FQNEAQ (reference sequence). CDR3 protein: CASSIGEVPEQYV. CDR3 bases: TGTGCCAGCAGTATCGGGGAAGTTCCCGAGCAGTACGTC.

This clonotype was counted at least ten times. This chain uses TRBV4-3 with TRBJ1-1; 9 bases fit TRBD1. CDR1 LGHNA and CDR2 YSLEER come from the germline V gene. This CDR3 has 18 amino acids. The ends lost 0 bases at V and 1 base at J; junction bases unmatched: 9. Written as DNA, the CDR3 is TGCGCCAGCAGCCAAGATTGGGACAGGGCGCGGAGGAACACTGAAGCTTTCTTT. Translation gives CASSQDWDRARRNTEAFF.

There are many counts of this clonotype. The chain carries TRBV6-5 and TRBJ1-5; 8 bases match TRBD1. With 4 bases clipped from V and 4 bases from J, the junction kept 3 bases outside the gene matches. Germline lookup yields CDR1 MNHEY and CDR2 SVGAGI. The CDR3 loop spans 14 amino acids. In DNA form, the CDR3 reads TGTGCCAGCAGTTCCGGACAGGGAAATCAGCCCCAGCATTTT. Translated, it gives CASSSGQGNQPQHF.

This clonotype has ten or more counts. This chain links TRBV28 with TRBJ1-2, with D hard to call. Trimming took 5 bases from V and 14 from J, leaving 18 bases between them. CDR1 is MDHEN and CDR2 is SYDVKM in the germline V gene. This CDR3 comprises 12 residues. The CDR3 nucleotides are TGTGCCAGCAGTAGCCCGGACTCCCCGAGTACCTTC. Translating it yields CASSSPDSPSTF.

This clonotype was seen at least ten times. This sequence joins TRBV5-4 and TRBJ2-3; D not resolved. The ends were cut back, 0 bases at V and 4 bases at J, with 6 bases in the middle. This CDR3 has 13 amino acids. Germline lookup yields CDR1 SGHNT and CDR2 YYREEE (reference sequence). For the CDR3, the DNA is TGTGCCAGCAGCTTGGGGAATCCAGATACGCAGTATTTT. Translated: CASSLGNPDTQYF.

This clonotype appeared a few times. In nucleotides, the CDR3 is TGTGCCACCAGTGAGACGATGAACTATGGCTACACCTTC. Residues: CATSETMNYGYTF. The chain is built from TRBV24-1 and TRBJ1-2; no firm D call. Trimming removed 4 bases from V and 2 bases from J, with 7 bases in between. CDR1 is KGHDR and CDR2 is SFDVKD in the germline V gene. This CDR3 region has 13 residues.

As DNA, the CDR3 is TGTGCCAGCAGTTCCGTTCACTCCTACGAGCAGTACTTC. Encoded protein: CASSSVHSYEQYF. The chain uses TRBV12-3 or TRBV12-4 and TRBJ2-7; D remains unclear. This CDR3 has 13 amino acids. Deletions cut 4 bases from V and 0 bases from J, with 7 bases between.

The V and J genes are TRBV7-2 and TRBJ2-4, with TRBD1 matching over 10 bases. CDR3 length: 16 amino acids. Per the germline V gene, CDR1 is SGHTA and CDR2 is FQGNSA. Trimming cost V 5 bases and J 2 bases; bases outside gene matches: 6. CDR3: CASSLGTGVTKNIQYF. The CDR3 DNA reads TGTGCCAGCAGCCTCGGGACAGGGGTCACCAAAAACATTCAGTACTTC.

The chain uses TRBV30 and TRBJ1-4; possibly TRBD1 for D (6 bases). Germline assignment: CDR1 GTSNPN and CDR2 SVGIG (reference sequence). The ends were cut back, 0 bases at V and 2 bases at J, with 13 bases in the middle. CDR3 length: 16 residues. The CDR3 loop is CAWSVGPQGTNEKLFF. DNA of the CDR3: TGTGCCTGGAGTGTCGGGCCCCAGGGGACTAATGAAAAACTGTTTTTT.

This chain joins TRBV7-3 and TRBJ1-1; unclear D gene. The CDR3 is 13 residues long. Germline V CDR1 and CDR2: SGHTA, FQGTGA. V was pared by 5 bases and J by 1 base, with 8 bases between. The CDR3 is CASSTYRNTEAFF. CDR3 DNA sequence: TGTGCCAGCAGCACTTACAGGAACACTGAAGCTTTCTTT.

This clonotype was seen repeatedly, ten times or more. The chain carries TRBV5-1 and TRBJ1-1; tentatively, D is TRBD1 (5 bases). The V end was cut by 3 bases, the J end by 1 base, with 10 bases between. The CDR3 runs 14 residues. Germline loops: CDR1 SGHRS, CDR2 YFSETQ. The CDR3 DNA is TGCGCCAGCAGCTCTCAGGGCCCGAACACTGAAGCTTTCTTT. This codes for CASSSQGPNTEAFF.

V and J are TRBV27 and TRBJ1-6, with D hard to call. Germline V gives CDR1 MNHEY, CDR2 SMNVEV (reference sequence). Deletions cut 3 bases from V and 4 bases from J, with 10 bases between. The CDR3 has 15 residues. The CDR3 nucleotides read TGTGCCAGCAGTTTTAAAGGAGTTTATAATTCACCCCTCCACTTT. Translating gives CASSFKGVYNSPLHF.

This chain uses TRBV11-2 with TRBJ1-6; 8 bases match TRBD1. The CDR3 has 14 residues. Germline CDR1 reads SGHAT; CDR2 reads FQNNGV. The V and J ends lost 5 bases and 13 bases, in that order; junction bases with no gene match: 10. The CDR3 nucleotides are TGTGCCAGCAGCCAAGGACAGGGAGTAGTCCCCCTCCACTTT. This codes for CASSQGQGVVPLHF.

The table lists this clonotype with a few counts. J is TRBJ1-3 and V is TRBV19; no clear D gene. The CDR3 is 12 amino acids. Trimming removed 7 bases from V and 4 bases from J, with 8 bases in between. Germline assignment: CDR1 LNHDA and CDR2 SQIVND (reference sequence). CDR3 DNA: TGTGCCAGTAATTTCCTGGGAAACACCATATATTTT. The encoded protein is CASNFLGNTIYF. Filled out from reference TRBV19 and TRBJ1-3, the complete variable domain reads DGGITQSPKYLFRKEGQNVTLSCEQNLNHDAMYWYRQDPGQGLRLIYYSQIVNDFQKGDIAEGYSVSREKKESFPLTVTSAQKNPTAFYLCASNFLGNTIYFGEGSWLTVV.

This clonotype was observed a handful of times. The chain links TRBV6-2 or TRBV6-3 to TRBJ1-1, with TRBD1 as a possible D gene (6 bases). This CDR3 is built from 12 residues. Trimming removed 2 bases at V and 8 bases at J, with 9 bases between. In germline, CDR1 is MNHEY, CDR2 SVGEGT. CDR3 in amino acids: CASSYEGQEAFF. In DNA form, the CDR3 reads TGTGCCAGCAGTTACGAGGGACAAGAAGCTTTCTTT.

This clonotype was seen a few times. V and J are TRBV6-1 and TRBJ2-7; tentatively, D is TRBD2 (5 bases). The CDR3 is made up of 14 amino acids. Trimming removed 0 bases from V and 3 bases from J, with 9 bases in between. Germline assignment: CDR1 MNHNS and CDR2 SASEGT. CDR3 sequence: CASSEASGDYEQYV. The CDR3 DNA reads TGTGCCAGCAGTGAAGCGTCCGGGGACTACGAGCAGTACGTC.

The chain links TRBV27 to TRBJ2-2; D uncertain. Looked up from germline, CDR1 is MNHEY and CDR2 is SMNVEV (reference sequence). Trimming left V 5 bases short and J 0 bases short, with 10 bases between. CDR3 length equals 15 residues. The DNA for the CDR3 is TGTGCCAGCAGTCTCCCTAACTCGAACACCGGGGAGCTGTTTTTT. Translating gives CASSLPNSNTGELFF.

Here the CDR3 DNA reads TGCAGCGTTGCCTGGACAGCCGATCAGCCCCAGCATTTT. The encoded protein is CSVAWTADQPQHF. The V gene is TRBV29-1, the J gene TRBJ1-5; D may be TRBD1 (6 bases). The CDR3 has 13 residues. V gave up 4 bases and J gave up 5 bases, with 12 bases separating them. The germline V gene encodes CDR1 SQVTM and CDR2 ANQGSEA.